Below are 15 T cell receptor beta chains sequenced from a single sample in a study of blood T cell repertoires in COVID-19. Clones were sequenced by immunoSEQ multiplex PCR, and TCRdb holds only the in-frame ones, with some missing. The profile shows roughly 70,000 clones, about 80% of them singletons. The sequenced material came from peripheral blood. These receptor sequences come from an older woman with acute or convalescent COVID-19.

V gene TRBV13 combines with J gene TRBJ1-1, with D possibly matching TRBD1 (6 bases). Deletions cut 2 bases from V and 2 bases from J, with 9 bases between. The CDR3 runs 14 residues. Germline V lookup: CDR1 PRHDT, CDR2 FYEKMQ (reference sequence). In DNA form, the CDR3 reads TGTGCCAGCAGCTTATGGACAGACAACACTGAAGCTTTCTTT. This translates into CASSLWTDNTEAFF.

The chain is built from TRBV12-5 and TRBJ1-2; 8 nucleotides agree with TRBD1. Germline lookup yields CDR1 LGHNT and CDR2 FRNRAP. This CDR3 has 16 residues. Unmatched junction bases numbered 10, after V lost 4 bases and J lost 3 bases. The CDR3 region has the DNA TGTGCTAGTGGTTCGGACAGGGTGATCGAGGACTATGGCTACACCTTC. As protein: CASGSDRVIEDYGYTF.

This clone was detected only a few times. V gene TRBV3-1 (or the pseudogene TRBV3-2) combines with J gene TRBJ1-2; D not resolved. There are 13 residues in the CDR3. Per germline, CDR1 LGHDT and CDR2 YNNKEL (reference sequence). The V and J ends lost 4 bases and 6 bases respectively, with 12 bases between them. The CDR3 loop reads CASSLGYGDGYTF. CDR3 sequence (DNA): TGTGCCAGCAGCCTAGGTTACGGGGATGGCTACACCTTC.

The chain joins TRBV6-5 to TRBJ1-1; weak D call: TRBD1 (6 bases). Trimming shortened V by 7 bases and J by 4 bases, and 16 bases separated the two germline ends. The V gene's germline CDR1 is MNHEY and CDR2 SVGAGI. CDR3 length: 14 residues. The CDR3 spells CASTPGRRGTEAFF. The CDR3 DNA reads TGTGCCAGCACTCCGGGACGCAGGGGCACTGAAGCTTTCTTT.

The chain carries TRBV12-3 or TRBV12-4 and TRBJ2-5, with a possible D match to TRBD1 (6 bases). Trimming took 5 bases from V and 5 from J, leaving 12 bases between them. The CDR3 contains 13 residues. CDR3 amino acids: CASSLTGTETQYF. CDR3 in DNA: TGTGCCAGCAGTCTTACAGGGACCGAGACCCAGTACTTC.

The V gene is TRBV25-1, the J gene TRBJ1-2, with D possibly matching TRBD1 (5 bases). This CDR3 spans 17 amino acids. The germline V gene encodes CDR1 MGHDK and CDR2 SYGVNS. Trimming took 4 bases from V and 0 from J, leaving 18 bases between them. DNA of the CDR3: TGTGCCAGCAGTGGGTCAGGGAATTTAAAAGCTAACTATGGCTACACCTTC. Amino acid sequence: CASSGSGNLKANYGYTF.

This sequence joins TRBV19 and TRBJ2-7, with 8 bases aligning to TRBD2. From germline, CDR1 is LNHDA and CDR2 SQIVND (reference sequence). This CDR3 is built from 16 residues. Trimming removed 6 bases from V and 3 bases from J; junction bases left unmatched: 13. CDR3 loop: CASSTTSGGWGYEQYF. Written as DNA, the CDR3 is TGTGCCAGTAGCACAACGAGCGGGGGTTGGGGCTACGAGCAGTACTTC.

V is TRBV19 and J is TRBJ1-3; D may be TRBD1 (6 bases). The CDR3 contains 15 residues. CDR1 and CDR2 from the germline V gene are LNHDA and SQIVND (reference sequence). Trimming pared 3 bases from V and 2 bases from J, leaving 11 bases between. The CDR3 loop reads CASSIQGNAGNTIYF. In DNA form, the CDR3 reads TGTGCCAGTAGTATTCAGGGGAACGCTGGAAACACCATATATTTT. The whole variable domain, filled in from reference TRBV19 and TRBJ1-3, reads DGGITQSPKYLFRKEGQNVTLSCEQNLNHDAMYWYRQDPGQGLRLIYYSQIVNDFQKGDIAEGYSVSREKKESFPLTVTSAQKNPTAFYLCASSIQGNAGNTIYFGEGSWLTVV.

As for this clone: The DNA is omitted, as the CDR3 cannot be located on it reliably, and the CDR3 follows TCRdb's listing. V usage is TRBV5-1 and J usage is TRBJ1-6. Germline-derived CDR1 and CDR2 are SGHRS and YFSETQ. Counting both end residues, the CDR3 totals 17 amino acids. The CDR3 reads CASSSSPPGAGDSPLHF.

The rearrangement joins TRBV19 to TRBJ1-2, with TRBD1 identical over 10 bases. In germline, CDR1 is LNHDA, CDR2 SQIVND (reference sequence). The CDR3 length is 18 residues. The V gene end was trimmed by 5 bases and the J gene end by 1 base; junction bases not matched to a gene: 13. The CDR3 protein is CASSPNGDRGFLNYGYTF. The CDR3 coding sequence is TGTGCCAGTAGTCCCAACGGGGACAGGGGTTTTCTTAACTATGGCTACACCTTC.

V and J are TRBV9 and TRBJ1-6; 8 bases are a match to TRBD1. Germline lookup yields CDR1 SGDLS and CDR2 YYNGEE. The CDR3 sequence is 15 residues long. V lost 4 bases and J lost 7; bases outside the gene matches: 7. CDR3: CASSFGQGGNSPLHF. For the CDR3, the DNA is TGTGCCAGCAGCTTCGGACAGGGTGGCAATTCACCCCTCCACTTT.

This chain uses TRBV29-1 with TRBJ1-1; D perhaps matches TRBD1 (6 bases). Germline lookup yields CDR1 SQVTM and CDR2 ANQGSEA. The CDR3 has 14 amino acids. V gave up 6 bases and J gave up 5 bases, with 19 bases separating them. This chain's CDR3 is CSVARDTRVTEAFF. The CDR3 coding sequence is TGCAGCGTAGCTCGGGACACCCGTGTAACTGAAGCTTTCTTT.

V and J are TRBV7-9 and TRBJ2-2, with 7 bases lining up with TRBD1. The CDR3 has 14 residues. The germline V gene has CDR1 SEHNR and CDR2 FQNEAQ (reference sequence). The V and J ends lost 3 bases and 7 bases, in that order; junction bases with no gene match: 5. CDR3 nucleotide sequence: TGTGCCAGCAGCTTGGCCAGGGGGAACGGGGAGCTGTTTTTT. It specifies CASSLARGNGELFF.

V is TRBV3-1 (or the pseudogene TRBV3-2) and J is TRBJ2-1; 14 nucleotides align to TRBD2. The CDR3 consists of 20 residues. Germline CDR1 LGHDT, CDR2 YNNKEL (reference sequence). With V trimmed by 4 bases and J by 0 bases, 11 bases remained unmatched. The CDR3 DNA reads TGTGCCAGCAGCCCAGTCCCGGGACTAGCGGGGGAGAGCTCCTACAATGAGCAGTTCTTC. Translated: CASSPVPGLAGESSYNEQFF.

This chain links TRBV18 with TRBJ1-4; a possible D gene is TRBD1 (6 bases). The CDR3 extends over 16 amino acids. The V and J ends lost 3 bases and 5 bases respectively, with 16 bases between them. Germline CDR1 is KGHSH and CDR2 is LQKENI. The chain's CDR3 is CASSPLVGADNEKLFF. The CDR3 nucleotides read TGTGCCAGCTCACCTCTCGTGGGGGCAGACAATGAAAAACTGTTTTTT.